Sequencing of this T cell receptor beta chain was carried out in a study of shared clonotypes between healthy human individuals. Points from the study as a whole: Sampling covered blood only; tissue repertoires likely differ.

In regard to this clone: As yet, its antigen is unknown.

V was pared by 0 bases and J by 7 bases, with 5 bases between. The CDR3 sequence is 12 residues long. Per the germline V gene, CDR1 is LGHNA and CDR2 is YSLEER. CD45RA+ naive and CD45RA-negative memory subsets were separated from CD4+ cells. Libraries were prepared by immunoSEQ multiplex PCR; TCRdb keeps only in-frame clonotypes and omits some of them. The data contain about 990,000 clones, about 80% of them seen just once; the ten biggest clones take up more than 0.55%. This clonotype originated in a man between 18 and 29 years old in good health. Some clones in this sample may be carry-over from other donors' samples. Sample: memory CD4+ T cells from PBMCs. Documented subset: CD45RA-negative fraction. The chain combines TRBV4-3 with TRBJ2-3, with D unclear. In DNA form, the CDR3 reads TGCGCCAGCAGCCAAGATCGCCATACGCAGTATTTT. Its translation is CASSQDRHTQYF.